This T cell receptor beta chain was identified during a study of cytomegalovirus exposure and HLA in healthy donors. General observations from the study: Later analysis placed DRB1 highest and HLA-C lowest in TCR association rates, which differed by HLA locus. Only CMV serostatus was available as immune exposure information.

In the PCR, 60 Vbeta and 13 Jbeta primers were used. Libraries were prepared by immunoSEQ multiplex PCR; TCRdb keeps only in-frame clonotypes and omits some of them. The repertoire has approximately 53,000 clones, roughly 81% of them found once; the top ten carry about 3%. To note about this clone: Its antigen remains unidentified.

Germline values: CDR1 MNHNS, CDR2 SASEGT. Between the trimmed V and J ends, which lost 2 bases and 6 bases, there was a span of 8 bases. This CDR3 region has 14 residues. The sequenced material came from PBMCs. The V and J genes are TRBV6-1 and TRBJ1-6; D remains ambiguous. The sequence derives from a woman in her thirties or forties in good health and CMV-seropositive. Here the CDR3 DNA reads TGTGCCAGCAGTGAAAAGTCGGGTAATTCACCCCTCCACTTT. Encoded protein: CASSEKSGNSPLHF.